Below, 16 T cell receptor beta chains from the same sample are listed, as sequenced in a study of cytomegalovirus exposure and HLA in healthy donors. The protocol was immunoSEQ multiplex PCR, while the TCRdb copy is restricted to in-frame clones and leaves out a portion. The sample has about 65,000 clones; approximately 90% are singletons. Input material: PBMCs. The receptors here all came from a young woman in good health and CMV-seronegative.

The chain employs TRBV4-2 and TRBJ1-2, with D possibly being TRBD1 (6 bases). The CDR3 sequence is 17 residues long. Germline assignment: CDR1 LGHNA and CDR2 YNFKEQ. V shed 0 bases and J shed 4 bases, with 18 bases lying between them. CDR3 nucleotide sequence: TGTGCCAGCAGCCAAGATTGGGGGCAGCCTTCCCGCTATGGCTACACCTTC. Protein sequence: CASSQDWGQPSRYGYTF.

The chain employs TRBV2 and TRBJ2-4, with TRBD1 matching 7 bases. The trim removed 3 bases at V and 6 bases at J, leaving 5 bases unmatched. This CDR3 has 14 amino acids. Germline V lookup: CDR1 SNHLY, CDR2 FYNNEI. CDR3 amino acids: CASSDPGQINIQYF. In DNA, the CDR3 is TGTGCCAGCAGTGATCCGGGACAGATAAACATTCAGTACTTC.

CDR3 sequence (DNA): TGTGCCAGCGGACAGGGGGTAGTCTACGAGCAGTACTTC. Residues: CASGQGVVYEQYF. The chain links TRBV27 to TRBJ2-7; TRBD1 matches at 10 bases. Germline values: CDR1 MNHEY, CDR2 SMNVEV (reference sequence). V trimming: 8 bases; J trimming: 3 bases; junction bases outside the gene matches: 4. The CDR3 covers 13 residues.

The V and J genes are TRBV19 and TRBJ1-2, with 12 bases fitting TRBD1. This CDR3 comprises 15 residues. The trim removed 8 bases at V and 8 bases at J, leaving 12 bases unmatched. The germline CDR1 and CDR2 sequences are LNHDA and SQIVND (reference sequence). CDR3 sequence: CASESPGQGARGYTF. In DNA form, the CDR3 reads TGTGCCAGTGAGTCCCCGGGACAGGGGGCTCGGGGCTACACCTTC.

V usage is TRBV28 and J usage is TRBJ2-7, with a possible D match to TRBD1 (6 bases). This CDR3 is built from 16 residues. Germline loops: CDR1 MDHEN, CDR2 SYDVKM. Trimming cost V 4 bases and J 2 bases, with 18 bases left between them. The CDR3: CASSSYRTEVTYEQYF. The DNA of the CDR3 is TGTGCCAGCAGTTCATACCGGACAGAGGTCACCTACGAGCAGTACTTC.

The rearrangement uses TRBV5-6 and TRBJ2-2; weak D call: TRBD2 (5 bases). The CDR3 consists of 12 residues. V was shortened by 4 bases and J by 6 bases, with 7 bases between the two germline ends. Germline V gene sequence: CDR1 SGHDT, CDR2 YYEEEE. This chain's CDR3 is CASSPGAGELFF. The CDR3 DNA reads TGTGCCAGCAGCCCCGGGGCCGGGGAGCTGTTTTTT. Filled out from reference TRBV5-6 and TRBJ2-2, the complete variable domain reads DAGVTQSPTHLIKTRGQQVTLRCSPKSGHDTVSWYQQALGQGPQFIFQYYEEEERQRGNFPDRFSGHQFPNYSSELNVNALLLGDSALYLCASSPGAGELFFGEGSRLTVL.

This chain connects TRBV7-2 to TRBJ2-2, with 9 bases identical to TRBD1. V shed 10 bases and J 7 bases; nucleotides not matched to a gene: 7. This CDR3 is built from 13 residues. Germline V gene sequence: CDR1 SGHTA, CDR2 FQGNSA. The CDR3: CAIRTGAYGELFF. In nucleotides, the CDR3 is TGTGCCATCAGGACAGGGGCCTACGGGGAGCTGTTTTTT.

As regards this clone: The same CDR3 is also encoded by other DNA sequences in this sample. The chain is built from TRBV7-9 and TRBJ2-1, with D possibly being TRBD2 (6 bases). Germline values: CDR1 SEHNR, CDR2 FQNEAQ (reference sequence). This CDR3 contains 14 residues. The V end was cut by 0 bases, the J end by 7 bases, with 10 bases between. CDR3 nucleotides: TGTGCCAGCAGCTTAGCGGCGGGGCATAATGAGCAGTTCTTC. Translating it yields CASSLAAGHNEQFF.

The chain combines TRBV25-1 with TRBJ2-3; D possibly corresponds to TRBD2 (5 bases). The CDR3 length is 13 residues. Trimming left V 2 bases short and J 6 bases short, with 9 bases between. Germline V gives CDR1 MGHDK, CDR2 SYGVNS. CDR3 nucleotide sequence: TGTGCCAGCAGTGAAGACTACCAGGATACGCAGTATTTT. Translation gives CASSEDYQDTQYF. The full variable domain, its missing parts supplied by reference TRBV25-1 and TRBJ2-3, is EADIYQTPRYLVIGTGKKITLECSQTMGHDKMYWYQQDPGMELHLIHYSYGVNSTEKGDLSSESTVSRIRTEHFPLTLESARPSHTSQYLCASSEDYQDTQYFGPGTRLTVL.

This clone was seen once. The rearrangement links TRBV12-5 to TRBJ2-2; D possibly corresponds to TRBD1 (6 bases). The V and J ends lost 6 bases and 0 bases respectively, with 14 bases between them. The CDR3 is 16 residues long. Germline V lookup: CDR1 LGHNT, CDR2 FRNRAP. The CDR3 DNA reads TGTGCTAGTGGCCCTGACAGGTTCCCGAACACCGGGGAGCTGTTTTTT. Encoded protein: CASGPDRFPNTGELFF.

V is TRBV2 and J is TRBJ1-1; 9 bases are shared with TRBD1. This CDR3 is 14 amino acids long. Trimming took 9 bases from V and 3 from J; bases not matched to a gene: 8. Germline CDR1 is SNHLY and CDR2 is FYNNEI. This CDR3 is CASPGTGMDTEAFF. The CDR3 DNA follows: TGTGCCAGTCCCGGGACAGGGATGGACACTGAAGCTTTCTTT.

This sequence joins TRBV10-1 and TRBJ2-3; D call uncertain. The CDR3 length is 14 residues. Trimming took off 0 bases at V and 4 bases at J, with 8 bases between the two ends. Germline CDR1 WNHNN, CDR2 SYGVQD (reference sequence). CDR3 loop: CASSESQTPDTQYF. The CDR3 region has the DNA TGCGCCAGCAGTGAGTCGCAAACACCAGATACGCAGTATTTT.

This chain connects TRBV5-4 to TRBJ1-1, with 7 positions matching TRBD1. Germline loops: CDR1 SGHNT, CDR2 YYREEE (reference sequence). The junction had 4 bases not matched to a gene; V was cut back by 4 bases and J by 4 bases. The CDR3 has 13 residues. CDR3 DNA sequence: TGTGCCAGCAGCCTACAGGGGAGCACTGAAGCTTTCTTT. Its protein product is CASSLQGSTEAFF.

V is TRBV6-5 and J is TRBJ2-7, with 8 bases identical to TRBD2. The V and J ends lost 6 bases and 1 base, in that order; junction bases with no gene match: 8. From germline, CDR1 is MNHEY and CDR2 SVGAGI. The CDR3 totals 15 residues. The CDR3 region has the DNA TGTGCCAGCAGCACCCTCGGGACTAGTTCCTACGAGCAGTACTTC. The encoded protein is CASSTLGTSSYEQYF.

This clone has just one count. This chain uses TRBV11-3 with TRBJ2-2; D is perhaps TRBD1 (6 bases). Germline V CDR1 and CDR2: SGHNT, YENEEA. V was clipped by 1 base and J by 4 bases, with 22 bases between them. The CDR3 totals 19 residues. CDR3 sequence (DNA): TGTGCCAGCAGCTTAGGTAGGGCCGGCCGACAGGCAACCACCGGGGAGCTGTTTTTT. Translating gives CASSLGRAGRQATTGELFF.

The chain combines TRBV7-9 with TRBJ1-4; 8 nucleotides align to TRBD1. Trimming at V came to 3 bases and at J to 7 bases, leaving 7 bases not matched to a gene. Germline V CDR1 and CDR2: SEHNR, FQNEAQ (reference sequence). CDR3 length: 15 amino acids. The CDR3 nucleotides read TGTGCCAGCAGCTTGACCGACAGGGGAGCTGAAAAACTGTTTTTT. As protein: CASSLTDRGAEKLFF.